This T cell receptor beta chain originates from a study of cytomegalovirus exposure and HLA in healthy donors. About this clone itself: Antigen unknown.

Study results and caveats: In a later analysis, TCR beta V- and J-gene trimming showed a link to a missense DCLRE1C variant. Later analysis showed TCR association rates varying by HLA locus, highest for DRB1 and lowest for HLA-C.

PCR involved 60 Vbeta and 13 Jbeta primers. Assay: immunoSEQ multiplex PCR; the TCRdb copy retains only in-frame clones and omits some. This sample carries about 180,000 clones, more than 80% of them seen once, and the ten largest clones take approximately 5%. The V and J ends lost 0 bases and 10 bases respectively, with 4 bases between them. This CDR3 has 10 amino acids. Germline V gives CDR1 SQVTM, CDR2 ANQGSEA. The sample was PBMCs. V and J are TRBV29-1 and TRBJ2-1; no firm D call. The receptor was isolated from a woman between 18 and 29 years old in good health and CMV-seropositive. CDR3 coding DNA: TGCAGCGTTGAAGACAGGGAGCAGTTCTTC. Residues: CSVEDREQFF.